The TCR beta chain under discussion was sequenced for a study of T cell responses to AZD1222 COVID-19 vaccine. Study conclusions and caveats: Mapped onto spike, vaccine-associated CD4 TCRs spanned it and were dominant at 160-218 and 743-854.

The V gene lost 0 bases and the J gene lost 7 bases, with 10 bases spanning the gap. CDR3 length: 13 amino acids. The germline CDR1 and CDR2 sequences are SGHRS and YFSETQ. In regard to this clone: The antigen remains unidentified.

Sequencing used immunoSEQ multiplex PCR; TCRdb keeps in-frame clones, though not all of them. Of about 59,000 clones listed, roughly nine tenths were seen once; the top ten hold over 5%. V and J are TRBV5-1 and TRBJ1-1; D gene unclear. This TCR was sampled from an adult who received the AZD1222 COVID-19 vaccine. The sequencing here drew on peripheral blood, taken 28 days after the second AZD1222 dose. CDR3 sequence: CASSLAGGVEAFF. Written as DNA, the CDR3 is TGCGCCAGCAGCTTGGCGGGTGGGGTTGAAGCTTTCTTT.